This TCR beta chain came from a study of monozygotic twins with inflammatory bowel disease. This CDR3 is built from 15 residues. TCRdb reworked the 5' RACE reads into one entry per CDR3 protein, no DNA. The sample data list some 200,000 distinct CDR3 sequences. Concerning this clonotype: The antigen remains unidentified.

Study-wide results and limits: Especially where disease activity was present, IBD patients had fewer clonotypes in common with others than healthy twins did. Those with IBD had lower TCRbeta diversity (inverse Simpson) than their healthy co-twins did.

The source is a human donor with ulcerative colitis or Crohn's disease, or a healthy co-twin of an affected twin (not recorded which). The sample consisted of blood. J is TRBJ1-5 and V is TRBV12-3 or TRBV12-4; TCRdb returns TRBD1, unconfirmable since there is no DNA. The CDR3 reads CASSFMDSPNQPQHF.